These 17 T cell receptor beta chains were sequenced from one sample in a study of CD8 T cells in ankylosing spondylitis. TCRdb called the 5' RACE reads again in MiXCR, with one record for every CDR3 protein. The table shows 200,000 to 300,000 distinct CDR3 sequences, with about 10% occurring only once. Specimen: blood, either unsorted or a sorted T cell fraction (not recorded which). These receptor sequences come from a male donor with ankylosing spondylitis or in good health (not recorded which).

The table lists this clonotype with many counts. V usage is TRBV12-3 or TRBV12-4 and J usage is TRBJ2-5, with D perhaps matching TRBD1 or TRBD2 (5 bases each). The CDR3 length is 15 residues. Trimming left V 3 bases short and J 4 bases short, with 15 bases between. The CDR3 bases are TGTGCCAGCAGTTTGGGGACCGCTCCGGGAGAGACCCAGTACTTC. This codes for CASSLGTAPGETQYF.

CDR3 DNA: TGTGCCAGCAGCGCGGACCACCTAATTACGCAGTATTTT. It yields the protein CASSADHLITQYF. The rearrangement joins TRBV14 to TRBJ2-3, with no clear D. Germline CDR1 reads SGHDN; CDR2 reads FVKESK. The V gene lost 5 bases and the J gene lost 8 bases, with 14 bases spanning the gap. The CDR3 is 13 amino acids. Full variable domain (remainder filled in from reference TRBV14 and TRBJ2-3): EAGVTQFPSHSVIEKGQTVTLRCDPISGHDNLYWYRRVMGKEIKFLLHFVKESKQDESGMPNNRFLAERTGGTYSTLKVQPAELEDSGVYFCASSADHLITQYFGPGTRLTVL.

This clonotype was observed many times. The rearrangement uses TRBV27 and TRBJ2-1; D not resolved. Germline V gives CDR1 MNHEY, CDR2 SMNVEV (reference sequence). V was cut by 5 bases and J by 0 bases, with 11 bases left in between. The CDR3 is 15 residues long. CDR3 sequence: CASSLSNPSYNEQFF. The CDR3 DNA is TGTGCCAGCAGTCTCAGTAATCCCTCCTACAATGAGCAGTTCTTC.

This clonotype appeared many times. The V and J genes are TRBV4-2 and TRBJ2-2; the match to TRBD2 covers 8 bases. V lost 1 base to trimming and J lost 0 bases; unmatched junction nucleotides: 1. CDR1 is LGHNA, CDR2 YNFKEQ, per germline. The CDR3 loop spans 16 amino acids. The CDR3 loop reads CASSQGAGANTGELFF. Written as DNA, the CDR3 is TGTGCCAGCAGCCAAGGAGCGGGGGCGAACACCGGGGAGCTGTTTTTT.

This clonotype was found a few times. The gene calls are TRBV11-1 and TRBJ2-1; 8 positions match TRBD2. Trimming took 5 bases from V and 2 from J; bases not matched to a gene: 8. The CDR3 spans 16 residues. Germline assignment: CDR1 SGHAT and CDR2 FQDESV (reference sequence). CDR3 nucleotide sequence: TGTGCCAGCAGCCTACAGCGGGGGCCGGCCTACAATGAGCAGTTCTTC. Amino acid sequence: CASSLQRGPAYNEQFF.

This clonotype was counted a few times. The V and J genes are TRBV5-1 and TRBJ2-3; 8 bases fit TRBD2. V trimming: 4 bases; J trimming: 0 bases; junction bases outside the gene matches: 13. Germline V CDR1 and CDR2: SGHRS, YFSETQ. The length of the CDR3 is 18 residues. In DNA, the CDR3 is TGCGCCAGCAGCCCCGCACTAGCGGCACTAACTAGCACAGATACGCAGTATTTT. It encodes CASSPALAALTSTDTQYF. Full variable domain (remainder filled in from reference TRBV5-1 and TRBJ2-3): KAGVTQTPRYLIKTRGQQVTLSCSPISGHRSVSWYQQTPGQGLQFLFEYFSETQRNKGNFPGRFSGRQFSNSRSEMNVSTLELGDSALYLCASSPALAALTSTDTQYFGPGTRLTVL.

The genes are TRBV6-2 or TRBV6-3 and TRBJ1-1; D is uncertain. Between the trimmed V and J ends, which lost 5 bases and 6 bases, there was a span of 16 bases. The CDR3 has 14 residues. Germline CDR1 reads MNHEY; CDR2 reads SVGEGT. The CDR3 region has the DNA TGTGCCAGCAGTCTCTCACCCCGGGTACCTGAAGCTTTCTTT. Translation gives CASSLSPRVPEAFF.

This clonotype was seen repeatedly, ten times or more. The genes are TRBV20-1 and TRBJ1-2; TRBD1 might be the D (6 bases). The CDR3 length is 12 residues. Germline loops: CDR1 DFQATT, CDR2 SNEGSKA (reference sequence). Trimming took 7 bases from V and 6 from J, leaving 15 bases between them. CDR3 DNA: TGCAGTGGGTCACAGGGTCAGGATGGCTACACCTTC. Its translation: CSGSQGQDGYTF.

There are many counts of this clonotype. The V and J genes are TRBV7-2 and TRBJ1-1; D may be TRBD1 (6 bases). Deletions cut 2 bases from V and 6 bases from J, with 16 bases between. The CDR3 spans 15 residues. CDR1 is SGHTA, CDR2 FQGNSA, per germline. In DNA form, the CDR3 reads TGTGCCAGCAGCTTAAGACTAGGGGGACAAGCTGAAGCTTTCTTT. Translation gives CASSLRLGGQAEAFF.

This clonotype has a count of ten or more. V usage is TRBV2 and J usage is TRBJ2-1; D may be TRBD1 (6 bases). The CDR3 extends over 14 amino acids. Trimming removed 3 bases from V and 9 bases from J, with 15 bases in between. Germline CDR1 and CDR2: SNHLY and FYNNEI. CDR3 protein: CASSESGDGGEQFF. The CDR3 region has the DNA TGTGCCAGCAGTGAGTCAGGGGATGGGGGTGAGCAGTTCTTC.

This clonotype was picked up many times. The chain links TRBV27 to TRBJ2-1, with 9 bases matching TRBD2. CDR1 MNHEY and CDR2 SMNVEV come from the germline V gene (reference sequence). Unmatched junction bases numbered 9, after V lost 3 bases and J lost 6 bases. CDR3 size: 16 residues. The CDR3 loop reads CASSFFLAGGPNEQFF. The CDR3 DNA sequence: TGTGCCAGCAGTTTTTTCCTGGCGGGGGGGCCCAATGAGCAGTTCTTC.

This clonotype has just a few counts. CDR3 sequence (DNA): TGTGCCAGCAGTCACGGACAGGGGGGGGCTCTGGGGGCCAACGTCCTGACTTTC. It yields the protein CASSHGQGGALGANVLTF. The chain carries TRBV13 and TRBJ2-6; the match to TRBD1 covers 10 bases. V dropped 6 bases and J dropped 4; count of bases not matched to a gene: 12. CDR3 size: 18 residues. Looked up from germline, CDR1 is PRHDT and CDR2 is FYEKMQ (reference sequence).

Ten or more counts support this clonotype. The V gene is TRBV25-1, the J gene TRBJ1-5; D gene uncertain. This CDR3 has 17 amino acids. The V gene lost 1 base and the J gene lost 0 bases, with 13 bases spanning the gap. In germline, CDR1 is MGHDK, CDR2 SYGVNS. This CDR3 reads CASSELKTTVSNQPQHF. The CDR3 DNA follows: TGTGCCAGCAGTGAATTGAAGACAACCGTTAGCAATCAGCCCCAGCATTTT. Combining the CDR3 with reference TRBV25-1 and TRBJ1-5 gives the whole variable domain EADIYQTPRYLVIGTGKKITLECSQTMGHDKMYWYQQDPGMELHLIHYSYGVNSTEKGDLSSESTVSRIRTEHFPLTLESARPSHTSQYLCASSELKTTVSNQPQHFGDGTRLSIL.

This clonotype was detected only a few times. The genes are TRBV4-1 and TRBJ1-6; maybe TRBD1 (5 bases). This CDR3 comprises 15 residues. V dropped 0 bases and J dropped 8 bases, with 11 bases sitting between them. CDR1 is MGHRA, CDR2 YSYEKL, per germline. The CDR3 sequence is CASSQDRDGYSPLHF. CDR3 in DNA: TGCGCCAGCAGCCAAGATCGGGACGGATATTCACCCCTCCACTTT.

Many counts were recorded for this clonotype. The gene calls are TRBV30 and TRBJ2-1; D is possibly TRBD2 (5 bases). Deletions cut 2 bases from V and 5 bases from J, with 10 bases between. The CDR3 sequence is 13 residues long. Germline V lookup: CDR1 GTSNPN, CDR2 SVGIG (reference sequence). The CDR3 sequence is CAWSPPGNNEQFF. CDR3 DNA sequence: TGTGCCTGGAGTCCCCCGGGGAACAATGAGCAGTTCTTC.

This clonotype turned up a few times. The gene calls are TRBV12-3 or TRBV12-4 and TRBJ2-5; 11 nucleotides line up with TRBD2. This CDR3 is 17 amino acids long. V dropped 5 bases and J dropped 0; count of bases not matched to a gene: 8. The CDR3 reads CASSPPRGLADQETQYF. CDR3 DNA sequence: TGTGCCAGCAGTCCCCCCAGGGGACTAGCGGACCAAGAGACCCAGTACTTC.

This clonotype was counted ten times or more. J is TRBJ2-3 and V is TRBV20-1; D is perhaps TRBD2 (7 bases). This CDR3 comprises 16 residues. Germline lookup yields CDR1 DFQATT and CDR2 SNEGSKA (reference sequence). With 5 bases removed from V and 1 base from J, the gap between germline ends came to 19 bases. The CDR3 reads CSASEGGAGGTDTQYF. CDR3 bases: TGCAGTGCTTCGGAAGGGGGTGCGGGGGGCACAGATACGCAGTATTTT.